This T cell receptor beta chain came from a study of T cell responses to AZD1222 COVID-19 vaccine. The assay was immunoSEQ multiplex PCR, and TCRdb's table has in-frame clones only and misses some. Here the sample spans 120,000 or so clones, approximately 90% being singletons. As concerns this clone: No antigen is known for it.

V shed 1 base and J shed 6 bases, with 10 bases lying between them. The CDR3 has 14 residues. Germline V gives CDR1 SGHDT, CDR2 YYEEEE. Study observations and caveats: Unmutated variant regions reportedly attract nearly half of all spike-specific TCRs. Seropositivity was recorded at baseline in only a handful of AZD1222 recipients. The donor group comprised mostly white British people and more females; the analysis possibly underestimated clonal diversity. A rise in Spike-specific TCR breadth and depth followed two AZD1222 doses.

The receptor was derived from an adult who received the AZD1222 COVID-19 vaccine. Sequenced material: peripheral blood, taken 28 days after the second AZD1222 dose. This chain uses TRBV5-6 with TRBJ1-4; TRBD1 is a possible D gene (5 bases). The CDR3: CASSLLGVDEKLFF. DNA of the CDR3: TGTGCCAGCAGCTTGCTGGGGGTAGATGAAAAACTGTTTTTT.